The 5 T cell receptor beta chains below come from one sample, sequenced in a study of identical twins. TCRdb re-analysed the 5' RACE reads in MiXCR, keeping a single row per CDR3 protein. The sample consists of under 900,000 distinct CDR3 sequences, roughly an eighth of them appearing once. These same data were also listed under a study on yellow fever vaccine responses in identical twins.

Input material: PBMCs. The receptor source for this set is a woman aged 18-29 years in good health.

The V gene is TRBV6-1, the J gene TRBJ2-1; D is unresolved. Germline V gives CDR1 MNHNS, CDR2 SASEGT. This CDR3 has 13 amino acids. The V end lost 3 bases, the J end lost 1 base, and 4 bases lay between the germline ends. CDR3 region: CASSDYSYNEQFF. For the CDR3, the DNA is TGTGCCAGCAGTGACTATTCCTACAATGAGCAGTTCTTC.

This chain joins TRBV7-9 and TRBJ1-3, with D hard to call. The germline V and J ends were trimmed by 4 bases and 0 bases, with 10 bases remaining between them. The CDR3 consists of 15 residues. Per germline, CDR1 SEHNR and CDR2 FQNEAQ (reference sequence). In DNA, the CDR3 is TGTGCCAGCAGCTATCAGGAGATCTCTGGAAACACCATATATTTT. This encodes CASSYQEISGNTIYF.

The CDR3 reads CAISRTGHSPWNTGELFF. The CDR3 nucleotides read TGTGCCATCAGTCGGACAGGGCACTCCCCGTGGAACACCGGGGAGCTGTTTTTT. The chain couples TRBV10-3 to TRBJ2-2; 8 positions agree with TRBD1. Germline assignment: CDR1 ENHRY and CDR2 SYGVKD. The trim removed 5 bases at V and 1 base at J, leaving 12 bases unmatched. The CDR3 spans 18 residues.

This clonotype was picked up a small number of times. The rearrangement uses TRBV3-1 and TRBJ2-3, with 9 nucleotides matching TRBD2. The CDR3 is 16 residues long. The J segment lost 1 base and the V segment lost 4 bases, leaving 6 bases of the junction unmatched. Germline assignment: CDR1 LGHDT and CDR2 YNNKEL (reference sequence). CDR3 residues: CASSRLAGDGTDTQYF. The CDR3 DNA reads TGTGCCAGCAGCCGTTTAGCGGGGGACGGCACAGATACGCAGTATTTT.

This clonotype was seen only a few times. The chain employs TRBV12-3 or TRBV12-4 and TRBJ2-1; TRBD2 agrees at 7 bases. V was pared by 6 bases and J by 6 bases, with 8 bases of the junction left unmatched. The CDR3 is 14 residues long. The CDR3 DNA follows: TGTGCCAGCAGGACGGGAGGACGGGGCAATGAGCAGTTCTTC. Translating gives CASRTGGRGNEQFF.